The following is a T cell receptor beta chain sequence with its context. Its antigen is as yet unknown. CDR3 length: 18 residues. The germline gives CDR1 SNHLY, CDR2 FYNNEI. V was trimmed by 3 bases and J by 1 base, leaving 16 bases between them. This record comes from a study of T cell responses to AZD1222 COVID-19 vaccine. The study's findings and limits: The number of AZD1222 recipients seropositive at baseline was only 5 to 7. The peak T cell response came first, and repertoires were sampled only after it. Possibly, clonal diversity was underestimated; donors were largely white British and included more females. A rise in Spike-specific TCR breadth and depth followed two AZD1222 doses.

Using immunoSEQ multiplex PCR, the repertoire was profiled, and TCRdb retains in-frame clones only, with some absent. Of 90,000 to 120,000 clones listed, 70% to 90% are singletons. The TCR sequence derives from an adult in good health. The chain links TRBV2 to TRBJ1-6; D is unresolved. This specimen consisted of peripheral blood, obtained on day 0 of AZD1222 vaccination. The CDR3 DNA reads TGTGCCAGCAGTGAGGCACACGGGCTCGGGTCCTATAATTCACCCCTCCACTTT. Its protein is CASSEAHGLGSYNSPLHF.